These 26 T cell receptor beta chains share one sample of origin, sequenced in a study of cytotoxic CD8 clonotypes in ibrutinib-treated CLL. Data came from immunoSEQ multiplex PCR; TCRdb stores just in-frame clones and leaves some out. The sample holds about 58,000 clones, 71% seen once. The sample here was PBMCs, taken after 12 months of ibrutinib treatment. The receptors here all came from a human donor with chronic lymphocytic leukemia.

V is TRBV28 and J is TRBJ2-5, with 11 bases lining up with TRBD1. This CDR3 comprises 16 residues. J lost 2 bases, V lost 7 bases, and 9 bases had no gene match. Germline CDR1 reads MDHEN; CDR2 reads SYDVKM. CDR3 residues: CASTPGDRGGQETQYF. In nucleotides, the CDR3 is TGTGCCAGCACCCCAGGGGACAGGGGGGGACAAGAGACCCAGTACTTC.

This clone was detected only a few times. This sample includes further DNA sequences coding for the same CDR3. The chain carries TRBV20-1 and TRBJ1-2; D gene unclear. There are 11 residues in the CDR3. Trimming stripped 0 bases from V and 4 bases from J, with 3 bases between. Germline assignment: CDR1 DFQATT and CDR2 SNEGSKA (reference sequence). CDR3 in DNA: TGCAGTGCTAGAGAGACCTATGGCTACACCTTC. This codes for CSARETYGYTF.

The chain has TRBV5-4 and TRBJ1-3; D ambiguous. The CDR3 sequence is 16 residues long. The germline CDR1 and CDR2 sequences are SGHNT and YYREEE (reference sequence). Trimming left V 0 bases short and J 0 bases short, with 10 bases between. CDR3 sequence (DNA): TGTGCCAGCAGCTTGGACGGCAGAACCTCTGGAAACACCATATATTTT. It yields the protein CASSLDGRTSGNTIYF.

V and J are TRBV5-1 and TRBJ2-2; D remains ambiguous. The germline gives CDR1 SGHRS, CDR2 YFSETQ. The CDR3 consists of 14 residues. With 5 bases removed from V and 1 base from J, the gap between germline ends came to 9 bases. In nucleotides, the CDR3 is TGCGCCAGCAGAAATAGGGAGAACACCGGGGAGCTGTTTTTT. Translated: CASRNRENTGELFF.

This chain joins TRBV5-6 and TRBJ2-3, with 12 bases that match TRBD2. V was clipped by 0 bases and J by 1 base; unmatched bases: 6. CDR3 length equals 18 residues. From germline, CDR1 is SGHDT and CDR2 YYEEEE. CDR3 protein: CASSLVLAGGPGTDTQYF. The CDR3 bases are TGTGCCAGCAGCTTGGTTCTAGCGGGAGGGCCCGGCACAGATACGCAGTATTTT. The entire variable domain, with the rest obtained from reference TRBV5-6 and TRBJ2-3, is as follows: DAGVTQSPTHLIKTRGQQVTLRCSPKSGHDTVSWYQQALGQGPQFIFQYYEEEERQRGNFPDRFSGHQFPNYSSELNVNALLLGDSALYLCASSLVLAGGPGTDTQYFGPGTRLTVL.

The genes are TRBV5-4 and TRBJ2-5; unclear D gene. Trimming shortened V by 2 bases and J by 5 bases, and 13 bases separated the two germline ends. This CDR3 comprises 14 residues. CDR1 is SGHNT and CDR2 is YYREEE in the germline V gene (reference sequence). The CDR3 DNA is TGTGCCAGCAGCTTCTACCGGGTGGACGAGACCCAGTACTTC. Translation: CASSFYRVDETQYF.

This clone was detected once. The chain employs TRBV19 and TRBJ2-1; 15 nucleotides align to TRBD2. Germline values: CDR1 LNHDA, CDR2 SQIVND (reference sequence). The junction had 12 bases not matched to a gene; V was cut back by 9 bases and J by 0 bases. The length of the CDR3 is 19 residues. The CDR3 loop reads CASRSAGLAGGLSYNEQFF. DNA for the CDR3: TGTGCCAGCCGATCCGCGGGACTAGCGGGAGGCCTCTCCTACAATGAGCAGTTCTTC.

The V gene is TRBV6-1, the J gene TRBJ1-1, with D tentatively TRBD1 (6 bases). This CDR3 spans 14 amino acids. Trimming took off 4 bases at V and 4 bases at J, with 13 bases between the two ends. In germline, CDR1 is MNHNS, CDR2 SASEGT. CDR3 amino acids: CASSGPTGPTEAFF. The CDR3 DNA reads as TGTGCCAGCAGTGGACCGACAGGTCCCACTGAAGCTTTCTTT.

This chain connects TRBV28 to TRBJ2-7, with no clear D. Trimming took off 5 bases at V and 0 bases at J, with 14 bases between the two ends. This CDR3 is 15 amino acids long. Germline loops: CDR1 MDHEN, CDR2 SYDVKM. For the CDR3, the DNA is TGTGCCAGCAGTAGGCTTGACACTCGCTCCTACGAGCAGTACTTC. Amino acids: CASSRLDTRSYEQYF. The variable domain in full, with the rest retrieved from reference TRBV28 and TRBJ2-7, is DVKVTQSSRYLVKRTGEKVFLECVQDMDHENMFWYRQDPGLGLRLIYFSYDVKMKEKGDIPEGYSVSREKKERFSLILESASTNQTSMYLCASSRLDTRSYEQYFGPGTRLTVT.

The genes are TRBV19 and TRBJ2-7; 11 bases are a match to TRBD2. Trimming cost V 5 bases and J 4 bases; bases outside gene matches: 7. The CDR3 is made up of 15 amino acids. The germline V gene has CDR1 LNHDA and CDR2 SQIVND (reference sequence). Written as DNA, the CDR3 is TGTGCCAGTAGTGATCCTAGCGGGAGGAATTACGAGCAGTACTTC. Translated: CASSDPSGRNYEQYF.

This clone has a handful of counts. V is TRBV2 and J is TRBJ2-7; TRBD1 agrees at 7 bases. The CDR3 consists of 15 residues. The germline gives CDR1 SNHLY, CDR2 FYNNEI. Unmatched junction bases numbered 12, after V lost 4 bases and J lost 6 bases. This chain's CDR3 is CASSVVGRGLSEQYF. The CDR3 coding sequence is TGTGCCAGCAGTGTCGTTGGTAGGGGGCTTAGCGAGCAGTACTTC.

The CDR3 DNA reads TGCGCCAGCAGCCCACCCCAGACAGGGGAAGCCGAGCAGTACTTC. Translation: CASSPPQTGEAEQYF. The V and J genes are TRBV4-1 and TRBJ2-7; 8 bases fit TRBD1. The length of the CDR3 is 15 residues. The trim removed 4 bases at V and 6 bases at J, leaving 11 bases unmatched. Germline-derived CDR1 and CDR2 are MGHRA and YSYEKL.

Worth noting for this clone: The same CDR3 is also encoded by other DNA sequences in this sample. The chain couples TRBV19 to TRBJ2-5, with D maybe TRBD1 (6 bases). V lost 1 base and J 4 bases, leaving 7 bases between the germline ends. Germline V gene sequence: CDR1 LNHDA, CDR2 SQIVND (reference sequence). CDR3 length: 13 amino acids. Here the CDR3 DNA reads TGTGCCAGTAGTATAGCCAGGGGAGAGACCCAGTACTTC. Amino acids: CASSIARGETQYF.

The chain combines TRBV5-1 with TRBJ2-7, with TRBD1 identical over 8 bases. The CDR3 consists of 15 residues. Trimming removed 5 bases from V and 5 bases from J; junction bases left unmatched: 12. CDR1 is SGHRS and CDR2 is YFSETQ in the germline V gene. As DNA, the CDR3 is TGCGCCAGCAGTTTCGACAGGGGCCCCTGGAACGAGCAGTACTTC. Protein: CASSFDRGPWNEQYF.

V gene TRBV29-1 combines with J gene TRBJ2-3; tentatively, D is TRBD1 (5 bases). This CDR3 spans 13 amino acids. Trimming cost V 2 bases and J 2 bases, with 8 bases left between them. Per the germline V gene, CDR1 is SQVTM and CDR2 is ANQGSEA. The CDR3 region is CSVELGDTDTQYF. The CDR3 DNA sequence: TGCAGCGTTGAATTAGGGGACACAGATACGCAGTATTTT.

The rearrangement links TRBV19 to TRBJ1-1; 10 bases are a match to TRBD1. There are 17 residues in the CDR3. Germline V CDR1 and CDR2: LNHDA, SQIVND (reference sequence). V lost 5 bases and J lost 0; bases outside the gene matches: 9. In nucleotides, the CDR3 is TGTGCCAGTAGTCCCAGACAGGGGGCTGTTTTGAACACTGAAGCTTTCTTT. Translated, it gives CASSPRQGAVLNTEAFF.

V and J are TRBV9 and TRBJ2-1, with D tentatively TRBD1 (5 bases). This CDR3 spans 16 amino acids. Trimming cost V 0 bases and J 5 bases, with 15 bases left between them. The germline V gene encodes CDR1 SGDLS and CDR2 YYNGEE. CDR3 amino acids: CASSVGGSRLNNEQFF. DNA for the CDR3: TGTGCCAGCAGCGTAGGGGGCTCCCGCCTTAACAATGAGCAGTTCTTC.

The rearrangement uses TRBV5-6 and TRBJ2-5; 7 bases line up with TRBD2. V shed 5 bases and J 5 bases; nucleotides not matched to a gene: 12. This CDR3 spans 15 amino acids. Germline loops: CDR1 SGHDT, CDR2 YYEEEE. The DNA for the CDR3 is TGTGCCAGCAGTTTCGGCGGGAGCGGTGGGGAGACCCAGTACTTC. Protein product: CASSFGGSGGETQYF.

This clone was seen repeatedly, ten times or more. V gene TRBV5-4 combines with J gene TRBJ2-7; tentatively, D is TRBD1 or TRBD2 (7 bases each). Trimming cost V 2 bases and J 4 bases, with 16 bases left between them. Germline CDR1 and CDR2: SGHNT and YYREEE (reference sequence). The CDR3 is made up of 15 amino acids. The CDR3 DNA sequence: TGTGCCAGCAGCTTACAGGGGAGGGCGGAGTACGAGCAGTACTTC. This encodes CASSLQGRAEYEQYF.

The chain has TRBV9 and TRBJ1-3; D is undetermined. Germline lookup yields CDR1 SGDLS and CDR2 YYNGEE. CDR3 size: 17 residues. V lost 0 bases to trimming and J lost 4 bases, with 17 bases between them. CDR3 residues: CASSVAATTFSGNTIYF. The CDR3 bases are TGTGCCAGCAGCGTAGCTGCGACCACCTTCTCGGGAAACACCATATATTTT.

The table lists this clone with a few counts. The chain employs TRBV5-4 and TRBJ2-3; D unclear. This CDR3 spans 12 amino acids. Trimming shortened V by 0 bases and J by 4 bases, and 3 bases separated the two germline ends. Germline lookup yields CDR1 SGHNT and CDR2 YYREEE (reference sequence). Written as DNA, the CDR3 is TGTGCCAGCAGCTTGGACTCAGATACGCAGTATTTT. As protein: CASSLDSDTQYF.

CDR3 sequence: CASSTQSSYEQYF. The CDR3 region has the DNA TGCGCCAGCAGCACCCAGAGCTCCTACGAGCAGTACTTC. The rearrangement uses TRBV5-1 and TRBJ2-7, with D hard to call. Trimming removed 4 bases from V and 0 bases from J, with 8 bases in between. The CDR3 has 13 residues. CDR1 SGHRS and CDR2 YFSETQ come from the germline V gene.

This clone was seen only a few times. The chain employs TRBV7-9 and TRBJ2-2, with D tentatively TRBD2 (6 bases). Trimming shortened V by 5 bases and J by 3 bases, and 16 bases separated the two germline ends. Germline CDR1 reads SEHNR; CDR2 reads FQNEAQ (reference sequence). The CDR3 has 16 residues. DNA of the CDR3: TGTGCCAGCAGCCCTCCGGGGCGGGGAGACACCGGGGAGCTGTTTTTT. It yields the protein CASSPPGRGDTGELFF. The full variable domain, completed using reference TRBV7-9 and TRBJ2-2, is DTGVSQNPRHKITKRGQNVTFRCDPISEHNRLYWYRQTLGQGPEFLTYFQNEAQLEKSRLLSDRFSAERPKGSFSTLEIQRTEQGDSAMYLCASSPPGRGDTGELFFGEGSRLTVL.

The chain recombines TRBV12-5 with TRBJ2-1, with 9 nucleotides matching TRBD1. Germline CDR1 is LGHNT and CDR2 is FRNRAP. The CDR3 is 20 residues long. The V segment lost 3 bases and the J segment 6 bases; nucleotides outside the gene matches: 21. In nucleotides, the CDR3 is TGTGCTAGTGGTTTTGCCGGGACAGGGTATGGTTTACAAACGGCCAATGAGCAGTTCTTC. Translating gives CASGFAGTGYGLQTANEQFF. The variable domain in full, with the rest retrieved from reference TRBV12-5 and TRBJ2-1, is DARVTQTPRHKVTEMGQEVTMRCQPILGHNTVFWYRQTMMQGLELLAYFRNRAPLDDSGMPKDRFSAEMPDATLATLKIQPSEPRDSAVYFCASGFAGTGYGLQTANEQFFGPGTRLTVL.

The chain links TRBV13 to TRBJ2-7, with a tentative D call TRBD2 (6 bases). This CDR3 contains 11 residues. CDR1 is PRHDT, CDR2 FYEKMQ, per germline (reference sequence). V was pared by 3 bases and J by 6 bases, with 6 bases between. The CDR3 DNA is TGTGCCAGCAGCTTGACTAGCGAGCAGTACTTC. It encodes CASSLTSEQYF.

The V gene is TRBV11-2, the J gene TRBJ2-5; TRBD1 is a possible D gene (5 bases). V lost 3 bases and J 2 bases, leaving 10 bases between the germline ends. Per the germline V gene, CDR1 is SGHAT and CDR2 is FQNNGV. The CDR3 contains 14 residues. CDR3: CASSLGRQQETQYF. For the CDR3, the DNA is TGTGCCAGCAGCTTGGGGCGGCAGCAAGAGACCCAGTACTTC.